One sample yielded the 28 T cell receptor beta chains listed below, sequenced in a study of CXCR3-negative and CXCR3-positive naive CD8 T cells. The study made its TRB cDNA libraries by 5' RACE, adding UMI labels. TCRdb derives one entry per CDR3 protein from the 5' RACE reads, leaving out DNA. The sample's table shows around 60,000 distinct CDR3 sequences. The antigens for these receptors are not known. Study-wide points: CXCR3-expressing naive cells carried TRB CDR3s more hydrophobic than those of CXCR3-negative naive cells.

The specimen was naive CXCR3+ CD8+ T cells from blood. Subset indicated: CD45RO-CCR7+CD27+CD95- naive CD8+ T cells expressing CXCR3 (TNR3+). These receptors were obtained from a human donor in good health. Some clones in this sample may be carry-over from other donors' samples.

CDR3 loop: CASSLDEDEQFF. The rearrangement links TRBV9 to TRBJ2-1. CDR1 is SGDLS and CDR2 is YYNGEE in the germline V gene. The CDR3 length is 12 residues.

The V gene is TRBV7-7, the J gene TRBJ2-5; TCRdb calls TRBD2, which cannot be checked without DNA. CDR1 is SSHAT and CDR2 is FNYEAQ in the germline V gene (reference sequence). This CDR3 has 18 amino acids. The CDR3 sequence: CASSSQGLAGAHQETQYF.

The chain combines TRBV27 with TRBJ2-7. This CDR3 has 14 amino acids. The germline gives CDR1 MNHEY, CDR2 SMNVEV (reference sequence). CDR3 residues: CASSLGVGLYEQYF.

CDR3 region: CASSRRTYEQYF. The chain links TRBV21-1 to TRBJ2-7. TRBV21-1 is described as a pseudogene. CDR3 length: 12 residues.

The rearrangement links TRBV14 to TRBJ2-7; TCRdb reports TRBD1, a call that lacks DNA to check it against. The V gene's germline CDR1 is SGHDN and CDR2 FVKESK. The CDR3 covers 17 residues. The CDR3 protein is CASSQDVDPPGAYEQYF.

V is TRBV4-3 and J is TRBJ2-1; no DNA is available, so the TRBD1 call from TCRdb remains unchecked. This CDR3 contains 16 residues. CDR1 and CDR2 (germline): LGHNA, YSLEER. The CDR3 protein is CASSQDLFSGRNEQFF.

This chain uses TRBV20-1 with TRBJ1-1; the TCRdb D gene call, TRBD1, has no DNA to confirm it. This CDR3 comprises 13 residues. Germline loops: CDR1 DFQATT, CDR2 SNEGSKA (reference sequence). The CDR3 reads CSVVGGTVSEAFF.

The genes are TRBV4-2 and TRBJ2-7; TCRdb lists TRBD1, though no DNA is available to test this call. The CDR3 has 15 residues. Germline CDR1 and CDR2: LGHNA and YNFKEQ. CDR3 protein: CASSQVEGENYEQYF.

The chain combines TRBV6-5 with TRBJ2-2. The CDR3 loop spans 15 amino acids. Germline lookup yields CDR1 MNHEY and CDR2 SVGAGI. CDR3 in amino acids: CASRLGSGFSGELFF.

The V gene is TRBV5-4, the J gene TRBJ2-5; there is no DNA to check the TCRdb D call of TRBD2. The CDR3 spans 17 residues. Germline assignment: CDR1 SGHNT and CDR2 YYREEE (reference sequence). This chain's CDR3 is CASSLDPGLAERETQYF.

This chain joins TRBV24-1 and TRBJ1-5. CDR1 and CDR2 from the germline V gene are KGHDR and SFDVKD. The CDR3 is 12 residues long. The CDR3 spells CATSDGNQPQHF.

This chain connects TRBV10-3 to TRBJ1-1. Germline CDR1 reads ENHRY; CDR2 reads SYGVKD. The CDR3 has 12 residues. The CDR3 is CAIVSGRAEAFF.

V and J are TRBV15 and TRBJ2-7. There are 11 residues in the CDR3. Germline V gene sequence: CDR1 LNHNV, CDR2 YYDKDF (reference sequence). CDR3 amino acids: CATSDGYEQYF.

The chain links TRBV6-6 to TRBJ2-1; TCRdb lists TRBD2, though no DNA is available to test this call. CDR1 is MNHNY, CDR2 SVGAGI, per germline (reference sequence). This CDR3 contains 14 residues. CDR3 loop: CASSYSGGRNEQFF.

The rearrangement uses TRBV3-1 and TRBJ2-1. This CDR3 spans 15 amino acids. CDR1 LGHDT and CDR2 YNNKEL come from the germline V gene (reference sequence). CDR3 sequence reads: CASSQGSRTHNEQFF.

The CDR3: CASSDGLANTGELFF. The rearrangement uses TRBV6-4 and TRBJ2-2; checking the TCRdb D call of TRBD2 is not possible without DNA. Germline-derived CDR1 and CDR2 are MRHNA and SNTAGT. This CDR3 is built from 15 residues.

The chain carries TRBV6-5 and TRBJ1-1; TCRdb's D gene call, TRBD1, goes unchecked for lack of DNA. The germline V gene encodes CDR1 MNHEY and CDR2 SVGAGI. The CDR3 runs to 12 residues. The chain's CDR3 is CASSPQGQEAFF.

The chain carries TRBV12-3 or TRBV12-4 and TRBJ1-5; the TRBD1 assignment by TCRdb is unverifiable without DNA. The CDR3 has 13 amino acids. This CDR3 reads CASSELQGQPQHF.

The chain uses TRBV6-6 and TRBJ2-7. Germline CDR1 is MNHNY and CDR2 is SVGAGI (reference sequence). This CDR3 has 11 residues. CDR3 protein: CASWSSYEQYF.

V is TRBV11-2 and J is TRBJ2-7. The CDR3 runs to 12 residues. Germline CDR1 and CDR2: SGHAT and FQNNGV. Here the CDR3 reads CASSLGNYEQYF.

The V call is TRBV10-2, the J call TRBJ1-1. The CDR3 loop spans 13 amino acids. CDR1 and CDR2 (germline): WSHSY, SAAADI. The CDR3 reads CASSVSGVTEAFF.

The chain couples TRBV9 to TRBJ2-6. This CDR3 comprises 14 residues. Germline V gives CDR1 SGDLS, CDR2 YYNGEE. CDR3: CASSVGRGANVLTF.

The V and J genes are TRBV7-9 and TRBJ1-1; as DNA is missing, the TRBD1 call by TCRdb cannot be tested. CDR1 is SEHNR and CDR2 is FQNEAQ in the germline V gene (reference sequence). This CDR3 region has 13 residues. The CDR3 loop reads CASRPTGLNEAFF. Together with reference TRBV7-9 and TRBJ1-1, the CDR3 gives the full variable domain: DTGVSQNPRHKITKRGQNVTFRCDPISEHNRLYWYRQTLGQGPEFLTYFQNEAQLEKSRLLSDRFSAERPKGSFSTLEIQRTEQGDSAMYLCASRPTGLNEAFFGQGTRLTVV.

This chain joins TRBV30 and TRBJ2-5; with no DNA, the TCRdb D assignment of TRBD2 cannot be verified. CDR1 and CDR2 (germline): GTSNPN, SVGIG (reference sequence). The CDR3 consists of 13 residues. Here the CDR3 reads CACNSGSGETQYF.

J is TRBJ2-7 and V is TRBV9. The germline gives CDR1 SGDLS, CDR2 YYNGEE. This CDR3 has 12 amino acids. This CDR3 reads CASSDGTGEQYF.

The chain couples TRBV7-7 to TRBJ1-1. Germline V gene data show CDR1 as SSHAT and CDR2 as FNYEAQ (reference sequence). This CDR3 has 13 residues. The CDR3: CASSLVEEAEAFF.

V usage is TRBV5-1 and J usage is TRBJ1-4; TCRdb's D gene call, TRBD1, goes unchecked for lack of DNA. This CDR3 has 14 residues. Germline lookup yields CDR1 SGHRS and CDR2 YFSETQ. The CDR3 spells CASSPLGPNEKLFF. Full variable domain (missing parts from reference TRBV5-1 and TRBJ1-4): KAGVTQTPRYLIKTRGQQVTLSCSPISGHRSVSWYQQTPGQGLQFLFEYFSETQRNKGNFPGRFSGRQFSNSRSEMNVSTLELGDSALYLCASSPLGPNEKLFFGSGTQLSVL.

The chain joins TRBV12-3 or TRBV12-4 to TRBJ2-5; TCRdb names TRBD1, which stays unverified in the absence of DNA. This CDR3 is 12 amino acids long. CDR3 amino acids: CASSLPGQTQYF.